This T cell receptor (beta chain) came from a study of T cells in Graves' hyperthyroidism and ophthalmopathy. Notes on the study in general: Within blood appeared most thyroid clonotypes that had expanded above 0.001.

This clonotype has a handful of counts. Its antigen is currently unknown. Amplified regions were TCR beta CDR3 sequences from RNA transcripts. The study used the HTBI primer set for a first-round RT-PCR of the TCR CDR3. TCRdb ran MiXCR on the multiplex PCR reads and lists one entry per CDR3 protein. The sample records approximately 530,000 distinct CDR3 sequences, around 17% being singletons. These patients, aged 18 to 65, had recently diagnosed hyperthyroidism lasting under 2 months. Patients with uncontrolled infections, other autoimmune diseases, pregnancy or lactation were excluded. Isolation of PBMCs was performed on 10 ml fresh peripheral blood. This CDR3 region has 16 residues. Germline assignment: CDR1 MGHRA and CDR2 YSYEKL. V gave up 1 base and J gave up 2 bases; unmatched junction bases: 8.

The sequenced sample consisted of blood. The sequence derives from a young woman with Graves' hyperthyroidism. The chain recombines TRBV4-1 with TRBJ2-7; 7 bases agree with TRBD1. In DNA form, the CDR3 reads TGCGCCAGCAGCCAAGTTGGGACAGTCATACCCTACGAGCAGTACTTC. Translating gives CASSQVGTVIPYEQYF.